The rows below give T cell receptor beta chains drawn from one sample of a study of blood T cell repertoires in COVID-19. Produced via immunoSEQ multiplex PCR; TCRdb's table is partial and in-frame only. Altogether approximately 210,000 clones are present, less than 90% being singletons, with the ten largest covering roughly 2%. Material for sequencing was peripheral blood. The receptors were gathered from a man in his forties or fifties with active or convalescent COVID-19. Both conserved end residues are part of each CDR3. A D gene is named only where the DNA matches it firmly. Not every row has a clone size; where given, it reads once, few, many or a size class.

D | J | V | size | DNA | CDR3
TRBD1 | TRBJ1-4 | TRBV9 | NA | TGTGCCAGCACCAAGAGGGGACAGGTTGCTTTCGATGAAAAACTGTTTTTT | CASTKRGQVAFDEKLFF
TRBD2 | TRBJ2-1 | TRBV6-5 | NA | TGTGCCAGCAGCCGACTAGCGGGAGATTACGAGCAGTTCTTC | CASSRLAGDYEQFF
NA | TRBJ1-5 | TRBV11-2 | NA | TGTGCCAGCTCCACGGGGGAATATAGCAATCAGCCCCAGCATTTT | CASSTGEYSNQPQHF
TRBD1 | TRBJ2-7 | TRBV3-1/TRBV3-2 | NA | TGTGCCAGCACCAGAAGCTCCGGGACAGGGTACGAGCAGTACTTC | CASTRSSGTGYEQYF
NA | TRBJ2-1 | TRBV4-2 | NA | TGTGCCAGCAGCCTCAGACAGGAGAGCTCCTACAATGAGCAGTTCTTC | CASSLRQESSYNEQFF
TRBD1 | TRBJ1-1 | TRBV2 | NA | TGTGCCAGCAGTGAAACAGGGGACAGGGGGGTGAACACTGAAGCTTTCTTT | CASSETGDRGVNTEAFF
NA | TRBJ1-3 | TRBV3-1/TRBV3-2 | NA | TGTGCCAGCAGCCGGGGGGGCTCAGGAAACACCATATATTTT | CASSRGGSGNTIYF
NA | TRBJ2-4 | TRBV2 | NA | TGTGCCAGCAGTGGAGGCCCAGAAAACATTCAGTACTTC | CASSGGPENIQYF
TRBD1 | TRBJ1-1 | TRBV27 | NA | TGTGCCAGCAGTCCCGGGACAGGGGGGAACACTGAAGCTTTCTTT | CASSPGTGGNTEAFF
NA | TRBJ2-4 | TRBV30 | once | TGTGCCTGGAACTCAGGGGCTGGGGGAAACATTCAGTACTTC | CAWNSGAGGNIQYF
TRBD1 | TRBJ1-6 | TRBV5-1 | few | TGCGCCAGCAGCCCACCTGACAGGGGGAATTCACCCCTCCACTTT | CASSPPDRGNSPLHF
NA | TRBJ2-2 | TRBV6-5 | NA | TGTGCCAGCAAAGTGCCGGCACAGATCGGGGAGCTGTTTTTT | CASKVPAQIGELFF
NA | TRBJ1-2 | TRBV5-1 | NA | TGCGCCAGCAGCTTGACAGACTACATCGGTGGCTACACCTTC | CASSLTDYIGGYTF
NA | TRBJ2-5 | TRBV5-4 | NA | TGTGCCAGCAGCCGCCGGCCGGAGCAAGAGACCCAGTACTTC | CASSRRPEQETQYF
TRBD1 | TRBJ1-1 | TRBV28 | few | TGTGCCAGCAAGTCAGGGGGGAACACTGAAGCTTTCTTT | CASKSGGNTEAFF
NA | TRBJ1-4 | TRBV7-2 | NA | TGTGCCAGCAGCTTCGGACACGCCACGGAGGAAAAACTGTTTTTT | CASSFGHATEEKLFF
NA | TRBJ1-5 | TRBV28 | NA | TGTGCCAGCAGTATTACAGGGTCGGGCAATCAGCCCCAGCATTTT | CASSITGSGNQPQHF
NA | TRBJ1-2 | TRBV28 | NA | TGTGCCAGCAGTTTCCCCGGAAGGGGCGGCTACACCTTC | CASSFPGRGGYTF
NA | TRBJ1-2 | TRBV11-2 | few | TGTGCCAGCAGCTTAGATCCCACAGCTATTAACTATGGCTACACCTTC | CASSLDPTAINYGYTF
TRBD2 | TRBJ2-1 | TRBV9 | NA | TGTGCCAGCAGCGTAGTGGCTAGCGGGAGCAATGAGCAGTTCTTC | CASSVVASGSNEQFF
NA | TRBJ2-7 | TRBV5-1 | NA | TGCGCCAGCAGCCCGCAGGGAAAAATATACGAGCAGTACTTC | CASSPQGKIYEQYF
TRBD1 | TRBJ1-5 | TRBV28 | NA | TGTGCCAGCAGCCTACAGGGGGCCGATCAGCCCCAGCATTTT | CASSLQGADQPQHF